The text below deals with one TCR beta chain. This sample was included in a study of T-cell reconstitution after alpha-beta-depleted transplantation in children. V lost 7 bases and J 0 bases, leaving 9 bases between the germline ends. The germline V gene encodes CDR1 ENHRY and CDR2 SYGVKD. CDR3 length equals 13 residues. Using unique molecular identifiers, the investigators prepared the TCRbeta library. TCRdb called the PCR reads again in MiXCR, with one record for every CDR3 protein. Of 450,000 to 600,000 distinct CDR3 sequences listed, around 20% are singletons. The chain links TRBV10-3 to TRBJ1-1; a possible D gene is TRBD1 (5 bases). The sequence derives from a human donor who donated a stem cell graft to a child with acute lymphoblastic leukemia. The specimen was PBMCs from the stem cell graft donor, collected from the stem cell graft. The chain's CDR3 is CAITPDMNTEAFF. In DNA, the CDR3 is TGTGCCATCACTCCGGACATGAACACTGAAGCTTTCTTT.